Following are 21 T cell receptor beta chains from one sample sequenced in a study of T cells in Graves' hyperthyroidism and ophthalmopathy. Researchers amplified the TCR beta CDR3 regions from RNA transcripts. First-round RT-PCR of the TCR CDR3 relied on the HTBI primer set. TCRdb reanalysed the multiplex PCR reads using MiXCR and keeps one entry per CDR3 protein. This table holds around 520,000 distinct CDR3 sequences, 11% to 15% found once. Sequenced input: blood. The source of these receptors is a middle-aged woman with Graves' hyperthyroidism.

This clonotype showed up many times. The chain joins TRBV28 to TRBJ2-5; D may be TRBD1 or TRBD2 (6 bases each). The CDR3 consists of 15 residues. Germline CDR1 reads MDHEN; CDR2 reads SYDVKM. V shed 4 bases and J shed 0 bases, with 12 bases lying between them. The CDR3 sequence: CASSSQGGNQETQYF. In DNA form, the CDR3 reads TGTGCCAGCAGTTCACAAGGGGGGAACCAAGAGACCCAGTACTTC. The whole variable domain, remainder taken from reference TRBV28 and TRBJ2-5, is DVKVTQSSRYLVKRTGEKVFLECVQDMDHENMFWYRQDPGLGLRLIYFSYDVKMKEKGDIPEGYSVSREKKERFSLILESASTNQTSMYLCASSSQGGNQETQYFGPGTRLLVL.

In its sample, this clonotype was seen many times. The chain employs TRBV30 and TRBJ2-3, with D unclear. V was pared by 3 bases and J by 5 bases, with 3 bases between. The CDR3 covers 10 residues. CDR1 is GTSNPN, CDR2 SVGIG, per germline (reference sequence). This CDR3 is CAWSGDTQYF. For the CDR3, the DNA is TGTGCCTGGAGCGGAGATACGCAGTATTTT.

This clonotype was observed at least ten times. The chain recombines TRBV20-1 with TRBJ2-1; possibly TRBD1 for D (6 bases). Germline CDR1 DFQATT, CDR2 SNEGSKA (reference sequence). Trimming left V 7 bases short and J 9 bases short, with 22 bases between. The CDR3 runs to 14 residues. CDR3: CSGSRGNGLPEQFF. CDR3 sequence (DNA): TGCAGTGGGTCCAGGGGAAACGGACTCCCTGAGCAGTTCTTC.

This chain links TRBV28 with TRBJ2-2, with 10 bases lining up with TRBD1. CDR1 is MDHEN, CDR2 SYDVKM, per germline. Trimming removed 4 bases from V and 7 bases from J; junction bases left unmatched: 9. The CDR3 is 16 amino acids. The CDR3 reads CASSSPGQGGFGELFF. DNA of the CDR3: TGTGCCAGCAGTTCCCCCGGACAGGGGGGTTTCGGGGAGCTGTTTTTT.

In its sample, this clonotype was seen many times. The V call is TRBV20-1, the J call TRBJ2-7; D uncertain. This CDR3 contains 13 residues. The germline V gene encodes CDR1 DFQATT and CDR2 SNEGSKA (reference sequence). V was shortened by 5 bases and J by 6 bases, with 17 bases between the two germline ends. As DNA, the CDR3 is TGCAGTGCTCTCGACTTAGCAAAGGGCGAGCAGTACTTC. Translating gives CSALDLAKGEQYF.

This clonotype was seen repeatedly, ten times or more. This rearrangement joins TRBV6-5 to TRBJ2-1; 9 positions agree with TRBD2. The V segment lost 2 bases and the J segment 5 bases; nucleotides outside the gene matches: 4. Germline values: CDR1 MNHEY, CDR2 SVGAGI. The CDR3 loop spans 15 amino acids. The CDR3 DNA follows: TGTGCCAGCAGTTACGGGCTAGCGGGGAACAATGAGCAGTTCTTC. Its translation: CASSYGLAGNNEQFF.

This clonotype came up many times. This sequence joins TRBV20-1 and TRBJ2-1, with 8 positions matching TRBD2. Germline V CDR1 and CDR2: DFQATT, SNEGSKA (reference sequence). The trim removed 6 bases at V and 10 bases at J, leaving 14 bases unmatched. This CDR3 is 14 amino acids long. The CDR3 reads CSARPGLDNGEQFF. Written as DNA, the CDR3 is TGCAGTGCGAGACCGGGACTAGATAATGGCGAGCAGTTCTTC.

CDR3 protein: CASRPNRLLRNTIYF. CDR3 sequence (DNA): TGCGCCAGCAGGCCAAACAGGCTCTTGCGAAACACCATATATTTT. The chain uses TRBV5-1 and TRBJ1-3; D possibly corresponds to TRBD1 (5 bases). The CDR3 sequence is 15 residues long. V shed 5 bases and J shed 5 bases, with 17 bases lying between them. The germline V gene encodes CDR1 SGHRS and CDR2 YFSETQ.

This clonotype was detected ten times or more. V gene TRBV4-1 combines with J gene TRBJ1-1; D perhaps matches TRBD1 (5 bases). This CDR3 region has 16 residues. The V gene's germline CDR1 is MGHRA and CDR2 YSYEKL. Trimming took 2 bases from V and 6 from J, leaving 19 bases between them. DNA for the CDR3: TGCGCCAGCAGCCAATTAACAGGCCGAACCGCCGCTGAAGCTTTCTTT. It is translated as CASSQLTGRTAAEAFF.

The chain combines TRBV5-1 with TRBJ2-2; D might be TRBD2 (6 bases). CDR1 and CDR2 from the germline V gene are SGHRS and YFSETQ. This CDR3 spans 14 amino acids. V was clipped by 0 bases and J by 6 bases, with 9 bases between them. Here the CDR3 reads CASSLATGAGELFF. CDR3 DNA: TGCGCCAGCAGCTTGGCCACGGGGGCCGGGGAGCTGTTTTTT.

The J gene is TRBJ2-3, the V gene TRBV15, with a tentative D call TRBD2 (6 bases). V dropped 0 bases and J dropped 0 bases, with 10 bases sitting between them. Germline V gene sequence: CDR1 LNHNV, CDR2 YYDKDF (reference sequence). The length of the CDR3 is 16 residues. The CDR3: CATSREIAASTDTQYF. DNA of the CDR3: TGTGCCACCAGCAGAGAAATAGCGGCGAGCACAGATACGCAGTATTTT.

This sequence joins TRBV7-8 and TRBJ2-3; weak D call: TRBD2 (7 bases). Deletions cut 5 bases from V and 1 base from J, with 16 bases between. The CDR3 is made up of 16 amino acids. The germline V gene has CDR1 SGHVS and CDR2 FQNEAQ. CDR3 region: CASSLWTRGGTDTQYF. The CDR3 DNA sequence: TGTGCCAGCAGCCTCTGGACTAGGGGGGGCACAGATACGCAGTATTTT.

This clonotype was counted many times. The rearrangement joins TRBV2 to TRBJ1-5, with unresolved D. The CDR3 has 12 residues. The germline CDR1 and CDR2 sequences are SNHLY and FYNNEI. Trimming removed 2 bases at V and 6 bases at J, with 5 bases between. In nucleotides, the CDR3 is TGTGCCAGCAGTGAAAGTATTCAGCCCCAGCATTTT. It is translated as CASSESIQPQHF.

This clonotype was counted at least ten times. J is TRBJ1-1 and V is TRBV11-3; 8 nucleotides agree with TRBD1. The V gene's germline CDR1 is SGHNT and CDR2 YENEEA. The CDR3 has 13 residues. The trim removed 5 bases at V and 8 bases at J, leaving 7 bases unmatched. For the CDR3, the DNA is TGTGCCAGCAGCGTTATGACAGGGGCCGAAGCTTTCTTT. Residues: CASSVMTGAEAFF.

This clonotype has just a few counts. V is TRBV3-1 and J is TRBJ2-1, with 7 bases aligning to TRBD2. The CDR3 has 16 amino acids. The J segment lost 1 base and the V segment lost 6 bases, leaving 9 bases of the junction unmatched. Germline CDR1 reads LGHDT; CDR2 reads YNNKEL (reference sequence). The CDR3 nucleotides are TGTGCCAGCAGATCTTCTAGCGGCCCTTCCTACAATGAGCAGTTCTTC. Translated: CASRSSSGPSYNEQFF.

This clonotype was seen at least ten times. This sequence joins TRBV2 and TRBJ2-1, with unresolved D. The germline V gene has CDR1 SNHLY and CDR2 FYNNEI. The CDR3 is 14 amino acids. V was cut by 7 bases and J by 0 bases, with 10 bases left in between. Written as DNA, the CDR3 is TGTGCCAGCAAGGGCGGAAACTCCTACAATGAGCAGTTCTTC. It codes for CASKGGNSYNEQFF.

This clonotype was seen a few times. This chain connects TRBV19 to TRBJ2-1; 12 bases match TRBD2. The CDR3 sequence is 14 residues long. Germline lookup yields CDR1 LNHDA and CDR2 SQIVND (reference sequence). Unmatched junction bases numbered 3, after V lost 3 bases and J lost 9 bases. The CDR3 DNA follows: TGTGCCAGTAGTATCCTAGCGGGAGGGGGTGAGCAGTTCTTC. This codes for CASSILAGGGEQFF.

V gene TRBV12-3 or TRBV12-4 combines with J gene TRBJ2-6; D is possibly TRBD1 (5 bases). This CDR3 contains 15 residues. V dropped 2 bases and J dropped 4 bases, with 9 bases sitting between them. CDR3 amino acids: CASSLKGQGANVLTF. CDR3 DNA sequence: TGTGCCAGCAGTTTAAAGGGGCAAGGGGCCAACGTCCTGACTTTC.

The table lists this clonotype with a count of one. The chain combines TRBV30 with TRBJ1-5; D is perhaps TRBD1 (5 bases). CDR3 size: 12 residues. V dropped 8 bases and J dropped 6 bases, with 14 bases sitting between them. Germline CDR1 and CDR2: GTSNPN and SVGIG (reference sequence). In DNA form, the CDR3 reads TGTGCCGCGCTTTGGGGGGGTCAGCCCCAGCATTTT. Translating gives CAALWGGQPQHF.

Only a few counts were recorded for this clonotype. V is TRBV4-1 and J is TRBJ2-5; 10 bases match TRBD2. Germline CDR1 is MGHRA and CDR2 is YSYEKL. The V segment lost 0 bases and the J segment 5 bases; nucleotides outside the gene matches: 6. The CDR3 is 16 residues long. The CDR3 bases are TGCGCCAGCAGCCAAGATTCGGGACTAGCGTTGGAGACCCAGTACTTC. Its translation is CASSQDSGLALETQYF.

This clonotype has ten or more counts. The chain recombines TRBV29-1 with TRBJ2-3, with D tentatively TRBD1 (6 bases). Germline V gene lookup returns CDR1 SQVTM and CDR2 ANQGSEA. This CDR3 is built from 12 residues. The CDR3 coding sequence is TGCAGTGGCACAGGGAACACAGATACGCAGTATTTT. Its translation is CSGTGNTDTQYF.